This T cell receptor (beta chain) was sequenced for a study of shared clonotypes between healthy human individuals. Study-wide results and caveats: Naive subsets usually exceeded memory subsets in estimated richness. Non-shared clonotypes had lower generation probabilities than clonotypes shared by all four sorted-subset donors.

This clone appeared once. Its specificity is unknown. In germline, CDR1 is SGHVS, CDR2 FQNEAQ. V lost 5 bases to trimming and J lost 3 bases; unmatched junction nucleotides: 5. This CDR3 has 15 residues. Profiled with immunoSEQ multiplex PCR; TCRdb holds only in-frame clones, not every one. The data hold hundreds of thousands of clones, with 85% to 95% observed a single time. CD45RO-negative, CCR7-positively selected cells formed the naive CD8 fraction, excluding terminally differentiated effector memory CD45RA+ cells. The specimen was naive CD8+ T cells sorted from blood. The rearrangement links TRBV7-8 to TRBJ2-1; 9 nucleotides align to TRBD1. The TCR originated in a woman in her thirties in good health. The chain's CDR3 is CASSITGGFYNEQFF. The CDR3 DNA follows: TGTGCCAGCAGCATTACAGGGGGCTTCTACAATGAGCAGTTCTTC.